The T cell receptor (beta chain) described here comes from a study of T-cell reconstitution after alpha-beta-depleted transplantation in children. Germline V gene data show CDR1 as SGHTA and CDR2 as FQGNSA. Losses at the gene ends were 4 bases for V and 0 bases for J; bases not matched to a gene: 6. There are 15 residues in the CDR3. A TCRbeta library incorporating unique molecular identifiers was prepared. MiXCR was run by TCRdb on the PCR reads, yielding one entry per CDR3 protein. The sample comprises 70,000 to 95,000 distinct CDR3 sequences, 12% of which are singletons, and 14% rests with the top ten.

The sample here was PBMCs from the stem cell graft donor, taken from the stem cell graft. The clonotype was recovered from a human donor who donated a stem cell graft to a child with inherited bone marrow failure. The chain has TRBV7-2 and TRBJ2-7; 7 nucleotides align to TRBD1. CDR3 protein: CASSSSTGSSYEQYF. The CDR3 nucleotides are TGTGCCAGCAGCTCCTCGACAGGGAGCTCCTACGAGCAGTACTTC.